The subject of this entry is one T cell receptor (beta chain). These data come from a study of monozygotic twins with inflammatory bowel disease. The V gene's germline CDR1 is SGHTA and CDR2 FQGTGA. The CDR3 runs 14 residues. Added by template switching were UMIs that each held a 6-nucleotide sample barcode. TCRdb derives one entry per CDR3 protein from the 5' RACE reads, leaving out DNA. This specimen shows more than 350,000 distinct CDR3 sequences; the ten leading clones hold 2.4%. Whole blood that had not undergone T cell sorting provided the isolated total RNA. The chain employs TRBV7-3 and TRBJ1-6; TCRdb reports TRBD1, a call that lacks DNA to check it against. The clonotype comes from a human donor with ulcerative colitis or Crohn's disease, or a healthy co-twin of an affected twin (not recorded which). Sequencing input: blood. The CDR3 spells CASSLGVGGSPLHF.